The present entry profiles one T cell receptor beta chain with its context. Germline values: CDR1 MDHEN, CDR2 SYDVKM. The V end was cut by 3 bases, the J end by 5 bases, with 13 bases between. The CDR3 loop spans 14 amino acids. These data originate in a study of blood T cell repertoires in COVID-19. Study-wide context: The United States, Italy and Spain were the sources of the acute and convalescent COVID-19 samples. Nucleic acid was either cDNA or gDNA, and it came from T cells, B-cell-depleted T cells, or PBMCs.

Profiling relied on immunoSEQ multiplex PCR, and the TCRdb table lists in-frame clones only, not all of them. Among about 230,000 clones listed, 75% to 85% were seen once. Source material: peripheral blood. This sequence originates from a woman aged 45-59 years with acute or convalescent COVID-19. The chain joins TRBV28 to TRBJ1-1; D not certain. The DNA of the CDR3 is TGTGCCAGCAGTTTGCGACGGAGTTGGACTGAAGCTTTCTTT. This gives the protein CASSLRRSWTEAFF.